What follows are 7 T cell receptor beta chains derived from one specimen sequenced in a study of regulatory T cells in long-lasting Graves disease. This sample's time point: newly diagnosed GD, antithyroid drugs for less than 3 months. From RNA extracted from PBMCs, the TCR library was made. TCR beta libraries were built with iRepertoire HTBI primers and Arm-PCR of CDR3 regions. TCRdb reanalysed the multiplex PCR reads using MiXCR and keeps one entry per CDR3 protein. The table records almost 450,000 distinct CDR3 sequences, less than 20% of them present only once. The data were also submitted as part of a second study, on T cells in Graves' hyperthyroidism and ophthalmopathy.

The material was peripheral blood mononuclear cells (PBMCs), obtained at new diagnosis, from a patient treated with antithyroid drugs. The receptors were sampled from a woman in her twenties or thirties with Graves disease.

This clonotype was seen at least ten times. The V gene is TRBV12-3 or TRBV12-4, the J gene TRBJ2-5; 14 bases match TRBD2. The V segment lost 6 bases and the J segment 2 bases; nucleotides outside the gene matches: 5. The CDR3 consists of 16 residues. The CDR3 sequence: CASRQGLAGGQETQYF. CDR3 DNA sequence: TGTGCCAGCAGACAAGGACTAGCGGGAGGACAAGAGACCCAGTACTTC.

The chain carries TRBV6-1 and TRBJ1-2; D uncertain. The CDR3 consists of 13 residues. In germline, CDR1 is MNHNS, CDR2 SASEGT. V was clipped by 3 bases and J by 6 bases, with 11 bases between them. The CDR3 DNA follows: TGTGCCAGCAGTGACACCTTAGAACATGGCTACACCTTC. It specifies CASSDTLEHGYTF.

This clonotype has more than one count but fewer than ten. The V gene is TRBV7-9, the J gene TRBJ2-7; D may be TRBD2 (5 bases). CDR3 length equals 17 residues. CDR1 and CDR2 (germline): SEHNR, FQNEAQ (reference sequence). V shed 3 bases and J shed 6 bases, with 24 bases lying between them. The DNA for the CDR3 is TGTGCCAGCAGCTTTCCACACCCCGCGACTACTTTCTTCGAGCAGTACTTC. The encoded protein is CASSFPHPATTFFEQYF.

The chain employs TRBV19 and TRBJ1-2; D possibly corresponds to TRBD1 (6 bases). CDR1 LNHDA and CDR2 SQIVND come from the germline V gene (reference sequence). This CDR3 is built from 14 residues. Trimming took 9 bases from V and 0 from J, leaving 14 bases between them. CDR3 in DNA: TGTGCCAGCAGGGGACACCTAGCTAACTATGGCTACACCTTC. This translates into CASRGHLANYGYTF.

This clonotype was recorded a few times. The rearrangement uses TRBV4-3 and TRBJ2-1; 10 bases map to TRBD2. The CDR3 is made up of 17 amino acids. CDR1 is LGHNA and CDR2 is YSLEER in the germline V gene. J lost 4 bases, V lost 2 bases, and 8 bases had no gene match. CDR3 in amino acids: CASSQPPGSGRYNEQFF. The DNA of the CDR3 is TGCGCCAGCAGCCAACCCCCGGGTAGCGGGAGGTACAATGAGCAGTTCTTC.

This clonotype has ten or more counts. V usage is TRBV6-2 or TRBV6-3 and J usage is TRBJ2-1, with TRBD2 identical over 9 bases. The germline V gene has CDR1 MNHEY and CDR2 SVGEGT. The CDR3 runs 18 residues. The J segment lost 0 bases and the V segment lost 0 bases, leaving 6 bases of the junction unmatched. CDR3 region: CASSYSSMTSGSYNEQFF. The CDR3 nucleotides are TGTGCCAGCAGTTACTCGAGTATGACTAGCGGCTCCTACAATGAGCAGTTCTTC.

A few counts support this clonotype. The genes are TRBV7-9 and TRBJ2-7; 8 nucleotides match TRBD1. The CDR3 is 14 amino acids. Per germline, CDR1 SEHNR and CDR2 FQNEAQ (reference sequence). J lost 2 bases, V lost 6 bases, and 6 bases had no gene match. CDR3 loop: CASRPTGVPYEQYF. The CDR3, as DNA: TGTGCCAGCAGACCGACAGGGGTTCCCTACGAGCAGTACTTC. Filled out from reference TRBV7-9 and TRBJ2-7, the complete variable domain reads DTGVSQNPRHKITKRGQNVTFRCDPISEHNRLYWYRQTLGQGPEFLTYFQNEAQLEKSRLLSDRFSAERPKGSFSTLEIQRTEQGDSAMYLCASRPTGVPYEQYFGPGTRLTVT.